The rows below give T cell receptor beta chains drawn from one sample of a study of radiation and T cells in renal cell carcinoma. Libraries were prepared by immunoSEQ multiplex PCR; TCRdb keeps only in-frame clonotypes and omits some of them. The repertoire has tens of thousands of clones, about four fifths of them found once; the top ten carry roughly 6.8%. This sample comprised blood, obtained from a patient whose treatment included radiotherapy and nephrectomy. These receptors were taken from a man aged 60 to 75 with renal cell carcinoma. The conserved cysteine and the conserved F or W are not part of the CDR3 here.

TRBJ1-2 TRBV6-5 ASSYAPNYGYT
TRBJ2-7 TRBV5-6 ASSLGLAGEEQY
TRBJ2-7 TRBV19 ASSMILAGYEQY
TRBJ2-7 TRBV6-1 ASSDRAGVTYEQY
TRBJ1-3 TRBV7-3 ASSPTGADSGNTIY
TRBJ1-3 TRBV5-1 ASSLGLSGNTIY
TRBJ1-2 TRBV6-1 ASSFGT
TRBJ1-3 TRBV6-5 ASSSNSVGNTIY
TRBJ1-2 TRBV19 ASTRRGLGDYGYT
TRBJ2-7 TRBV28 ASSFRGAAEQY
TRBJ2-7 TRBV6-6 ASSYTDRGGGYEQY
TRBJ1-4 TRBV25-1 ASSVSREKLF
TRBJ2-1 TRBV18 ASSPPGSSYNEQF
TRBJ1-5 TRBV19 ASSISTGLSNQPQH
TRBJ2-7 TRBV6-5 ASRPRAGEQY
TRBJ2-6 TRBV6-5 ASKESGANVLT
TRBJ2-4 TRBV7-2 ASSVGFGKNIQY
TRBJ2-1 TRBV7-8 ASSLGLAVYNEQF
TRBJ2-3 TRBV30 AWSNGRDTQY
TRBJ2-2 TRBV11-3 ASSPSGATGELF